Listed here are 27 T cell receptor beta chains from one sample, sequenced in a study of blood T cell repertoires in COVID-19 (TCRdb year 2020). Library method: the immunoSEQ multiplex PCR assay. The clones in this table, taken by TCRdb from immuneACCESS, are in-frame only. Not every clone is retained; where verified, under half of the shortfall comes from an unresolved V gene, and the cause of the rest is unknown. This sample has about 480,000 clones in its table, and roughly 89% of those were observed once. Jointly, the top ten make up 0.8% to 0.9% of the sample. Sequenced sample: peripheral blood. The receptor set was obtained from a man between 18 and 29 years old with COVID-19, enrolled during active disease.

This clone was seen just once. The CDR3 region is CASSYTGGTNSPLHF. The CDR3 region has the DNA TGTGCCAGCAGTTACACAGGGGGAACTAATTCACCCCTCCACTTT. The rearrangement links TRBV6-5 to TRBJ1-6; 8 nucleotides agree with TRBD1. Germline CDR1 and CDR2: MNHEY and SVGAGI. The CDR3 is 15 residues long. The V and J ends lost 2 bases and 6 bases, in that order; junction bases with no gene match: 3.

The chain links TRBV5-4 to TRBJ2-3; 14 nucleotides line up with TRBD2. Trimming took 4 bases from V and 4 from J; bases not matched to a gene: 5. From germline, CDR1 is SGHNT and CDR2 YYREEE (reference sequence). CDR3 length: 16 residues. CDR3 in amino acids: CASSAPGLAGADTQYF. The CDR3 DNA reads as TGTGCCAGCAGCGCTCCGGGACTAGCGGGGGCAGATACGCAGTATTTT.

This chain connects TRBV9 to TRBJ2-3; TRBD2 matches at 7 bases. The CDR3 consists of 18 residues. Germline V gene sequence: CDR1 SGDLS, CDR2 YYNGEE. Unmatched junction bases numbered 10, after V lost 0 bases and J lost 0 bases. CDR3 DNA: TGTGCCAGCAGCGTAGGAGCGGGGCAATCTCCTAGCACAGATACGCAGTATTTT. Protein sequence: CASSVGAGQSPSTDTQYF.

J is TRBJ2-2 and V is TRBV4-1; 10 bases line up with TRBD2. With 2 bases clipped from V and 3 bases from J, the junction kept 21 bases outside the gene matches. CDR1 and CDR2 from the germline V gene are MGHRA and YSYEKL. The CDR3 loop spans 22 amino acids. CDR3 loop: CASSQSGLANRFLTRDTGELFF. The CDR3 DNA reads as TGCGCCAGCAGCCAATCGGGACTAGCGAATCGATTTCTGACGCGGGACACCGGGGAGCTGTTTTTT.

The rearrangement links TRBV2 to TRBJ2-3; TRBD2 is a possible D gene (5 bases). The CDR3 is 11 amino acids. The V end lost 0 bases, the J end lost 13 bases, and 8 bases lay between the germline ends. Germline CDR1 reads SNHLY; CDR2 reads FYNNEI. The CDR3 DNA reads as TGTGCCAGCAGTGAAGCTGGACTGAAGTATTTT. Amino acids: CASSEAGLKYF.

The chain joins TRBV12-5 to TRBJ1-3, with D perhaps TRBD1 (6 bases). Germline loops: CDR1 LGHNT, CDR2 FRNRAP. The length of the CDR3 is 14 residues. The ends were cut back, 9 bases at V and 0 bases at J, with 12 bases in the middle. The CDR3 bases are TGTGCTAGGACCCAGGGGACCTCTGGAAACACCATATATTTT. The encoded protein is CARTQGTSGNTIYF.

This clone was seen once. This chain connects TRBV6-6 to TRBJ2-5; TRBD2 matches at 7 bases. V lost 6 bases to trimming and J lost 5 bases; unmatched junction nucleotides: 15. Germline loops: CDR1 MNHNY, CDR2 SVGAGI (reference sequence). The CDR3 spans 16 residues. The CDR3 DNA follows: TGTGCCAGCAGGCCTCAAGGGAGCGGGGAAAAGGAGACCCAGTACTTC. Its protein product is CASRPQGSGEKETQYF.

The V gene is TRBV5-4, the J gene TRBJ1-3; D is ambiguous. The germline gives CDR1 SGHNT, CDR2 YYREEE (reference sequence). This CDR3 region has 13 residues. Trimming removed 1 base from V and 4 bases from J, with 6 bases in between. The chain's CDR3 is CASSLSGGNTIYF. The CDR3 DNA follows: TGTGCCAGCAGCTTGTCGGGGGGAAACACCATATATTTT.

The CDR3 region has the DNA TGTGCCAGCAGCGGAGGGGGGGCTGGGGCCAACGTCCTGACTTTC. Translation: CASSGGGAGANVLTF. V is TRBV7-2 and J is TRBJ2-6; possibly TRBD2 for D (7 bases). This CDR3 contains 15 residues. The germline V gene encodes CDR1 SGHTA and CDR2 FQGNSA. Trimming left V 5 bases short and J 2 bases short, with 10 bases between. The variable domain in full, with the rest retrieved from reference TRBV7-2 and TRBJ2-6, is GAGVSQSPSNKVTEKGKDVELRCDPISGHTALYWYRQSLGQGLEFLIYFQGNSAPDKSGLPSDRFSAERTGGSVSTLTIQRTQQEDSAVYLCASSGGGAGANVLTFGAGSRLTVL.

This chain joins TRBV11-3 and TRBJ2-7, with D perhaps matching TRBD1 (5 bases). Per the germline V gene, CDR1 is SGHNT and CDR2 is YENEEA. The CDR3 loop spans 13 amino acids. Deletions cut 6 bases from V and 5 bases from J, with 14 bases between. The CDR3 here is CASSLDSAHEQYF. The DNA of the CDR3 is TGTGCCAGCAGTCTCGACAGCGCCCACGAGCAGTACTTC.

Only a few counts were recorded for this clone. Other DNA sequences within the sample encode an identical CDR3. This chain links TRBV7-9 with TRBJ1-2; no clear D gene. The CDR3 contains 12 residues. Trimming removed 1 base from V and 7 bases from J, with 7 bases in between. CDR1 is SEHNR, CDR2 FQNEAQ, per germline (reference sequence). The CDR3 DNA reads TGTGCCAGCAGCTTAGTAGAGGGTGGCTACACCTTC. The encoded protein is CASSLVEGGYTF. The entire variable domain, with the rest obtained from reference TRBV7-9 and TRBJ1-2, is as follows: DTGVSQNPRHKITKRGQNVTFRCDPISEHNRLYWYRQTLGQGPEFLTYFQNEAQLEKSRLLSDRFSAERPKGSFSTLEIQRTEQGDSAMYLCASSLVEGGYTFGSGTRLTVV.

The V gene is TRBV11-2, the J gene TRBJ2-2, with 7 bases fitting TRBD1. The V gene end was trimmed by 2 bases and the J gene end by 1 base; junction bases not matched to a gene: 4. Looked up from germline, CDR1 is SGHAT and CDR2 is FQNNGV. This CDR3 has 16 amino acids. The CDR3 is CASSLIQGLNTGELFF. The CDR3 nucleotides read TGTGCCAGCAGCTTAATACAGGGGTTGAACACCGGGGAGCTGTTTTTT.

This clone was recorded only once. The chain couples TRBV5-1 to TRBJ2-7, with a tentative D call TRBD1 (5 bases). Germline V gene data show CDR1 as SGHRS and CDR2 as YFSETQ. Between the trimmed V and J ends, which lost 2 bases and 3 bases, there was a span of 12 bases. The CDR3 spans 14 residues. This CDR3 reads CASSLGVDNYEQYF. The CDR3 DNA is TGCGCCAGCAGCTTAGGGGTAGACAACTACGAGCAGTACTTC.

The gene calls are TRBV10-3 and TRBJ2-1; TRBD1 matches 9 bases. Germline CDR1 ENHRY, CDR2 SYGVKD. Trimming at V came to 3 bases and at J to 7 bases, leaving 10 bases not matched to a gene. The CDR3 has 16 residues. The CDR3 coding sequence is TGTGCCATCAGTGATCCTGGACAGGGGTTCGGAAATGAGCAGTTCTTC. This encodes CAISDPGQGFGNEQFF.

The chain combines TRBV28 with TRBJ2-7; TRBD1 is a possible D gene (6 bases). This CDR3 spans 15 amino acids. Trimming took 9 bases from V and 4 from J, leaving 22 bases between them. The germline V gene encodes CDR1 MDHEN and CDR2 SYDVKM. CDR3 amino acids: CASGIKQGISYEQYF. The CDR3, as DNA: TGTGCCAGTGGTATAAAGCAGGGGATATCGTACGAGCAGTACTTC.

The V gene is TRBV7-9, the J gene TRBJ2-1, with 9 positions matching TRBD1. With 3 bases clipped from V and 2 bases from J, the junction kept 2 bases outside the gene matches. CDR1 is SEHNR and CDR2 is FQNEAQ in the germline V gene (reference sequence). This CDR3 region has 15 residues. The CDR3 here is CASSFGTGTYNEQFF. CDR3 in DNA: TGTGCCAGCAGCTTTGGGACAGGGACCTACAATGAGCAGTTCTTC.

J is TRBJ2-7 and V is TRBV30; TRBD2 is a possible D gene (5 bases). The CDR3 loop spans 13 amino acids. From germline, CDR1 is GTSNPN and CDR2 SVGIG (reference sequence). V was pared by 2 bases and J by 3 bases, with 11 bases between. CDR3 loop: CAWSFGGLYEQYF. CDR3 DNA sequence: TGTGCCTGGAGTTTTGGCGGACTCTACGAGCAGTACTTC.

The chain recombines TRBV21-1 with TRBJ2-1; the table's D call of TRBD2 was not tested on the DNA. TRBV21-1 is shown as a pseudogene. The length of the CDR3 is 16 residues. CDR3 sequence (DNA): TGTGCCAGCAGCAAAGGGGGGAGCGGGATAGCGTATGAGCAGTTCTTC. It codes for CASSKGGSGIAYEQFF.

This chain uses TRBV12-5 with TRBJ2-3, with D possibly matching TRBD2 (6 bases). V lost 5 bases and J lost 1, with 7 bases in between. The CDR3 sequence is 13 residues long. The germline CDR1 and CDR2 sequences are LGHNT and FRNRAP. CDR3 in amino acids: CASGPGGTDTQYF. The CDR3, as DNA: TGTGCTAGTGGTCCGGGAGGCACAGATACGCAGTATTTT.

The chain employs TRBV20-1 and TRBJ2-7; D possibly corresponds to TRBD1 (6 bases). Per germline, CDR1 DFQATT and CDR2 SNEGSKA (reference sequence). The V end was cut by 3 bases, the J end by 5 bases, with 20 bases between. This CDR3 is built from 15 residues. CDR3 coding DNA: TGCAGTGCTAGTCATCGATCTAGGGGGTCCCACGAGCAGTACTTC. This codes for CSASHRSRGSHEQYF.

This chain joins TRBV2 and TRBJ1-1; 7 nucleotides align to TRBD1. Germline V gene data show CDR1 as SNHLY and CDR2 as FYNNEI. Trimming took 6 bases from V and 1 from J; bases not matched to a gene: 2. The CDR3 has 13 residues. CDR3 in DNA: TGTGCCAGCAGGGGGACAGAGAACACTGAAGCTTTCTTT. Encoded protein: CASRGTENTEAFF.

The chain recombines TRBV2 with TRBJ1-4; weak D call: TRBD1 (6 bases). CDR1 is SNHLY, CDR2 FYNNEI, per germline. Deletions cut 6 bases from V and 0 bases from J, with 17 bases between. There are 17 residues in the CDR3. The CDR3 loop is CASRKGQIYATNEKLFF. In DNA, the CDR3 is TGTGCCAGCAGGAAAGGACAGATTTACGCAACTAATGAAAAACTGTTTTTT.

The V gene is TRBV7-2, the J gene TRBJ1-2; TRBD1 matches 9 bases. Looked up from germline, CDR1 is SGHTA and CDR2 is FQGNSA. The ends lost 1 base at V and 4 bases at J; junction bases unmatched: 7. The CDR3 consists of 16 residues. CDR3 coding DNA: TGTGCCAGCAGCTTAGAGCCGGGACAGGGCACCTATGGCTACACCTTC. Translated, it gives CASSLEPGQGTYGYTF.

V is TRBV5-1 and J is TRBJ2-1; a possible D gene is TRBD1 (6 bases). CDR1 and CDR2 from the germline V gene are SGHRS and YFSETQ. V gave up 4 bases and J gave up 1 base, with 15 bases separating them. The CDR3 spans 16 residues. The CDR3 DNA reads as TGCGCCAGCAGCGAAGTTAACAGGGCGTCCTACAATGAGCAGTTCTTC. As protein: CASSEVNRASYNEQFF.

The V gene is TRBV5-8, the J gene TRBJ1-5; no reliable D call. Germline CDR1 and CDR2: SGHTS and YDEGEE. Trimming shortened V by 1 base and J by 7 bases, and 12 bases separated the two germline ends. The CDR3 is 14 residues long. CDR3 nucleotides: TGTGCCAGCAGCTTGTTGGCAGGAGGCCAGCCCCAGCATTTT. Its protein product is CASSLLAGGQPQHF.

V gene TRBV7-9 combines with J gene TRBJ1-6, with 7 bases fitting TRBD1. The J segment lost 6 bases and the V segment lost 5 bases, leaving 4 bases of the junction unmatched. This CDR3 is 14 amino acids long. Germline CDR1 and CDR2: SEHNR and FQNEAQ (reference sequence). In DNA form, the CDR3 reads TGTGCCAGCAGCCGACAGGGTAGTAATTCACCCCTCCACTTT. Amino acid sequence: CASSRQGSNSPLHF.

The chain links TRBV7-8 to TRBJ2-5, with 12 bases matching TRBD2. CDR3 length: 20 residues. Trimming removed 4 bases from V and 2 bases from J; junction bases left unmatched: 17. Germline CDR1 is SGHVS and CDR2 is FQNEAQ. The CDR3 is CASSWTGKLAGGIRQETQYF. The DNA for the CDR3 is TGTGCCAGCAGCTGGACAGGGAAGCTAGCGGGGGGGATCAGACAAGAGACCCAGTACTTC.